This TCR beta chain was identified in a study of technical replicates of blood from four donors. Assay: immunoSEQ multiplex PCR; the TCRdb copy retains only in-frame clones and omits some. The sample records roughly 100,000 clones, 96% being singletons. The source material was T cells isolated from PBMCs. This clonotype was sampled from a human donor in good health.

CDR3 amino acids: CASSSRQGNPDTQYF. The CDR3 DNA follows: TGTGCCAGCAGCTCCCGACAGGGGAACCCAGATACGCAGTATTTT. The rearrangement uses TRBV5-4 and TRBJ2-3; 8 nucleotides agree with TRBD1. This CDR3 spans 15 amino acids. Trimming at V came to 3 bases and at J to 4 bases, leaving 7 bases not matched to a gene. Germline CDR1 reads SGHNT; CDR2 reads YYREEE (reference sequence).